Listed below are T cell receptor beta chains from one sample, sequenced in a study of shared clonotypes between healthy human individuals. Assay: immunoSEQ multiplex PCR; the TCRdb copy retains only in-frame clones and omits some. The sample includes approximately 600,000 clones, 90% to 95% of them seen just once. Specimen: naive CD8+ T cells sorted from blood. Receptor source: a young woman in good health. CDR3s include the opening cysteine and the closing phenylalanine or tryptophan. Fields, in order: CDR3 DNA, CDR3 protein, clone size, D gene, J gene, V gene. A D gene is named only where the DNA matches it firmly. Clone sizes are given selectively: once, few, many, or a class where the clone is expanded.

CDR3nt: TGTGCCAGCAGTAACATGCCAGATCTAGCGGGATGGCAGGATACGCAGTATTTT
CDR3aa: CASSNMPDLAGWQDTQYF
abundance: once
d_gene: TRBD2
j_gene: TRBJ2-3
v_gene: TRBV28

CDR3nt: TGTGCCAGCAGCTTAGGTCCTAGCGGAAATCCAGATACGCAGTATTTT
CDR3aa: CASSLGPSGNPDTQYF
abundance: .
d_gene: TRBD2
j_gene: TRBJ2-3
v_gene: TRBV7-9

CDR3nt: TGTGCCAGTAGTCTAGTAACCGGGGAGCTGTTTTTT
CDR3aa: CASSLVTGELFF
abundance: .
d_gene: .
j_gene: TRBJ2-2
v_gene: TRBV19

CDR3nt: TGTGCCAGCAGTACAATAGGACAGGGGACGACGCAGTATTTT
CDR3aa: CASSTIGQGTTQYF
abundance: .
d_gene: TRBD1
j_gene: TRBJ2-3
v_gene: TRBV27

CDR3nt: TGTGCCAGCAGCCCGTTGTTAGCTAACTATGGCTACACCTTC
CDR3aa: CASSPLLANYGYTF
abundance: once
d_gene: .
j_gene: TRBJ1-2
v_gene: TRBV6-5

CDR3nt: TGTGCCAGTAGCGTCATGGGACAGGGTTATACTGAAGCTTTCTTT
CDR3aa: CASSVMGQGYTEAFF
abundance: .
d_gene: TRBD1
j_gene: TRBJ1-1
v_gene: TRBV19

CDR3nt: TGTGCCAGCAGCTTACCGGACAGATACGAGCAGTACTTC
CDR3aa: CASSLPDRYEQYF
abundance: .
d_gene: .
j_gene: TRBJ2-7
v_gene: TRBV5-6

CDR3nt: TGCAGCGTTGAACAGGGGACAAACGAGCAGTACTTC
CDR3aa: CSVEQGTNEQYF
abundance: .
d_gene: .
j_gene: TRBJ2-7
v_gene: TRBV29-1

CDR3nt: TGTGCCAGCAGCGTAGCTAGCGGGGTGTCGGGCGAGCAGTACTTC
CDR3aa: CASSVASGVSGEQYF
abundance: .
d_gene: TRBD2
j_gene: TRBJ2-7
v_gene: TRBV9

CDR3nt: TGTGCCAGCAGCACAGTCCTGAGAAACATTCAGTACTTC
CDR3aa: CASSTVLRNIQYF
abundance: .
d_gene: .
j_gene: TRBJ2-4
v_gene: TRBV5-6

CDR3nt: TGTGCCAGCAGCTTTGGGACTAGCGCAGAGGAGGGCTCCTACGAGCAGTACTTC
CDR3aa: CASSFGTSAEEGSYEQYF
abundance: .
d_gene: TRBD2
j_gene: TRBJ2-7
v_gene: TRBV4-2

CDR3nt: TGTGCCAGCAGTGCGTCCGTCGGACAGATATCCTATGGCTACACCTTC
CDR3aa: CASSASVGQISYGYTF
abundance: once
d_gene: .
j_gene: TRBJ1-2
v_gene: TRBV27

CDR3nt: TGTGCCAGCAGTCAACCGGGACCAAAGGGATTC
CDR3aa: CASSQPGPKGF
abundance: .
d_gene: .
j_gene: TRBJ1-2
v_gene: TRBV28

CDR3nt: TGTGCCAGTAGTCCCCGGGGCAGGATCTTTAGCACAGATACGCAGTATTTT
CDR3aa: CASSPRGRIFSTDTQYF
abundance: .
d_gene: .
j_gene: TRBJ2-3
v_gene: TRBV19

CDR3nt: TGCGCCAGCAGCGGGGGACCCCAGGGTGCGAGTTATGAGCAGTTCTTC
CDR3aa: CASSGGPQGASYEQFF
abundance: .
d_gene: .
j_gene: TRBJ2-1
v_gene: TRBV10-1

CDR3nt: TGCAGCGTTGAAGATGGCGGATACTATGGCTACACCTTC
CDR3aa: CSVEDGGYYGYTF
abundance: .
d_gene: .
j_gene: TRBJ1-2
v_gene: TRBV29-1

CDR3nt: TGTGCCAGCAGTGACCCTTTCTGTCCAGGGCTCTCCTACGAGCAGTACTTC
CDR3aa: CASSDPFCPGLSYEQYF
abundance: .
d_gene: .
j_gene: TRBJ2-7
v_gene: TRBV6-4

CDR3nt: TGTGCCAGCAGCAGGCCTCAAGAGACCCAGTACTTC
CDR3aa: CASSRPQETQYF
abundance: .
d_gene: .
j_gene: TRBJ2-5
v_gene: TRBV5-4

CDR3nt: TGTGCCAGCAGTGTTATGGGGGCCACTGAAGCTTTCTTT
CDR3aa: CASSVMGATEAFF
abundance: once
d_gene: .
j_gene: TRBJ1-1
v_gene: TRBV2

CDR3nt: TGCAGCGTGGGCTCTAGGACAGACACGCAGTATTTT
CDR3aa: CSVGSRTDTQYF
abundance: .
d_gene: .
j_gene: TRBJ2-3
v_gene: TRBV29-1

CDR3nt: TGTGCCAGTAGAAGGGACAGGGTGATTCGCGACTCCGGGGAGCTGTTTTTT
CDR3aa: CASRRDRVIRDSGELFF
abundance: .
d_gene: TRBD1
j_gene: TRBJ2-2
v_gene: TRBV19

CDR3nt: TGTGCCAGCAGCTCCGGACTAGACGGGGCCGGGGAGCTGTTTTTT
CDR3aa: CASSSGLDGAGELFF
abundance: .
d_gene: TRBD2
j_gene: TRBJ2-2
v_gene: TRBV13

CDR3nt: TGTGCCAGCAGCCAATCTACTAGCGCCCGCTCCTACGAGCAGTACTTC
CDR3aa: CASSQSTSARSYEQYF
abundance: .
d_gene: TRBD2
j_gene: TRBJ2-7
v_gene: TRBV5-4

CDR3nt: TGTGCCACCTCACACGTATACTACGAGCAGTACTTC
CDR3aa: CATSHVYYEQYF
abundance: once
d_gene: .
j_gene: TRBJ2-7
v_gene: TRBV15

CDR3nt: TGTGCCAGCAGTTACTCGAGGAGCGCCGCCGGGGAGCTGTTTTTT
CDR3aa: CASSYSRSAAGELFF
abundance: once
d_gene: .
j_gene: TRBJ2-2
v_gene: TRBV6-5

CDR3nt: TGTGCCAGCAGCAACCTGGGACTAGCGGGGGATGAGCAGTTCTTC
CDR3aa: CASSNLGLAGDEQFF
abundance: .
d_gene: TRBD2
j_gene: TRBJ2-1
v_gene: TRBV7-2

CDR3nt: TGTGCCAGTAGGACAGGGAAAAATGGCTACACCTTC
CDR3aa: CASRTGKNGYTF
abundance: .
d_gene: TRBD1
j_gene: TRBJ1-2
v_gene: TRBV27

CDR3nt: TGCGCCAGCAGTAAGGGACTAGCGGACACAGATACGCAGTATTTT
CDR3aa: CASSKGLADTDTQYF
abundance: .
d_gene: TRBD2
j_gene: TRBJ2-3
v_gene: TRBV10-1

CDR3nt: TGTGCCAGCAGCATCCGGGACAATAAAGAGACCCAGTACTTC
CDR3aa: CASSIRDNKETQYF
abundance: .
d_gene: .
j_gene: TRBJ2-5
v_gene: TRBV13

CDR3nt: TGTGCCAGCAGTTTACGACAGGAAGGGAACACTGAAGCTTTCTTT
CDR3aa: CASSLRQEGNTEAFF
abundance: .
d_gene: .
j_gene: TRBJ1-1
v_gene: TRBV27

CDR3nt: TGTGCCAGTAGTATCTTCGGCCCAGGGGCTGAAGGCGAGCAGTACTTC
CDR3aa: CASSIFGPGAEGEQYF
abundance: .
d_gene: .
j_gene: TRBJ2-7
v_gene: TRBV19

CDR3nt: TGTGCCAGTAGTATCCCTCTAAGGGGTCAGCCCCAGCATTTT
CDR3aa: CASSIPLRGQPQHF
abundance: .
d_gene: .
j_gene: TRBJ1-5
v_gene: TRBV19

CDR3nt: TGTGCCAGCAGCTTAGGACCCGGGACTTCCAACAATGAGCAGTTCTTC
CDR3aa: CASSLGPGTSNNEQFF
abundance: .
d_gene: .
j_gene: TRBJ2-1
v_gene: TRBV13

CDR3nt: TGTGCCAGCAGCTTAACCAGGACAGGGGGAAATCAGCCCCAGCATTTT
CDR3aa: CASSLTRTGGNQPQHF
abundance: .
d_gene: TRBD1
j_gene: TRBJ1-5
v_gene: TRBV7-8

CDR3nt: TGTGCCAGCAGCTCTCGCAGGGAACATGAGACCCAGTACTTC
CDR3aa: CASSSRREHETQYF
abundance: few
d_gene: .
j_gene: TRBJ2-5
v_gene: TRBV9

CDR3nt: TGTGCCAGCAGTTTGTACGTGAACACTGAAGCTTTCTTT
CDR3aa: CASSLYVNTEAFF
abundance: .
d_gene: .
j_gene: TRBJ1-1
v_gene: TRBV27

CDR3nt: TGTGCCAGCAGCGTCGGACAGGGGAGCAATGAGCAGTTCTTC
CDR3aa: CASSVGQGSNEQFF
abundance: .
d_gene: TRBD1
j_gene: TRBJ2-1
v_gene: TRBV9

CDR3nt: TGTGCCACCTCCGGGGACCCGATTTCTGGAAACACCATATATTTT
CDR3aa: CATSGDPISGNTIYF
abundance: .
d_gene: .
j_gene: TRBJ1-3
v_gene: TRBV6-5

CDR3nt: TGCAGCGTTGTCCCCGCGGGGCTACCCAATGAGCAGTTCTTC
CDR3aa: CSVVPAGLPNEQFF
abundance: once
d_gene: .
j_gene: TRBJ2-1
v_gene: TRBV29-1

CDR3nt: TGCGCCAGCAGCCATCAGGGGCTAGCGGGAGGTTACGAGCAGTACTTC
CDR3aa: CASSHQGLAGGYEQYF
abundance: once
d_gene: TRBD2
j_gene: TRBJ2-7
v_gene: TRBV4-1

CDR3nt: TGTGCCAGCAGTCCGACAGGGGTGAACACTGAAGCTTTCTTT
CDR3aa: CASSPTGVNTEAFF
abundance: .
d_gene: TRBD1
j_gene: TRBJ1-1
v_gene: TRBV27

CDR3nt: TGTGCCAGCAGAGGCGTGGGGGACAGATACACCGGGGAGCTGTTTTTT
CDR3aa: CASRGVGDRYTGELFF
abundance: .
d_gene: TRBD1
j_gene: TRBJ2-2
v_gene: TRBV28

CDR3nt: TGTGCCAGCAGTTCGGACGGGGTTTACGAGCAGTACTTC
CDR3aa: CASSSDGVYEQYF
abundance: once
d_gene: .
j_gene: TRBJ2-7
v_gene: TRBV27

CDR3nt: TGTGCCAGCAGCCTCAGGGGGCGCAATGAGCAGTTCTTC
CDR3aa: CASSLRGRNEQFF
abundance: .
d_gene: TRBD1
j_gene: TRBJ2-1
v_gene: TRBV7-8

CDR3nt: TGCGCCAGCAGCCAACCTGGACTAGCGGCCTACGAGCAGTACTTC
CDR3aa: CASSQPGLAAYEQYF
abundance: once
d_gene: TRBD2
j_gene: TRBJ2-7
v_gene: TRBV4-1